This passage covers 9 T cell receptor beta chains from one sample sequenced in a study of T cell responses to AZD1222 COVID-19 vaccine. Produced via immunoSEQ multiplex PCR; TCRdb's table is partial and in-frame only. Here the sample spans about 120,000 clones, about nine tenths being singletons. The source material was peripheral blood, sampled 28 days after the second AZD1222 dose. The receptor set was obtained from an adult who received the AZD1222 COVID-19 vaccine.

This clone was counted once. This chain connects TRBV6-1 to TRBJ2-3, with 11 bases that match TRBD2. This CDR3 spans 17 amino acids. The V gene end was trimmed by 3 bases and the J gene end by 2 bases; junction bases not matched to a gene: 7. Germline V gives CDR1 MNHNS, CDR2 SASEGT. The CDR3 reads CASSDRGLAANTDTQYF. The CDR3 DNA reads TGTGCCAGCAGTGATAGGGGACTAGCGGCTAACACAGATACGCAGTATTTT.

V is TRBV9 and J is TRBJ2-2, with D unclear. Trimming removed 2 bases at V and 1 base at J, with 9 bases between. CDR3 size: 15 residues. CDR1 SGDLS and CDR2 YYNGEE come from the germline V gene. Written as DNA, the CDR3 is TGTGCCAGCAGCGTGCAGGAGCGGAACACCGGGGAGCTGTTTTTT. Its translation is CASSVQERNTGELFF.

This chain connects TRBV28 to TRBJ1-1; 8 bases match TRBD1. After removal of 5 bases from V and 12 bases from J, the junction contained 8 bases not matched to a gene. This CDR3 is 12 amino acids long. In germline, CDR1 is MDHEN, CDR2 SYDVKM. CDR3 DNA: TGTGCCAGCAGTCCCCCGGACAGGGATTCTTTCTTT. Translation gives CASSPPDRDSFF.

The rearrangement uses TRBV9 and TRBJ2-4; TRBD2 aligns across 9 bases. The germline V gene has CDR1 SGDLS and CDR2 YYNGEE. The CDR3 sequence is 15 residues long. V dropped 4 bases and J dropped 6; count of bases not matched to a gene: 8. CDR3 loop: CASSPAGGKGNIQYF. Here the CDR3 DNA reads TGTGCCAGCAGCCCCGCGGGGGGGAAGGGAAACATTCAGTACTTC.

This chain joins TRBV3-1 (or the pseudogene TRBV3-2) and TRBJ2-3; D may match TRBD1 or TRBD2 (5 bases each). Germline CDR1 and CDR2: LGHDT and YNNKEL (reference sequence). V lost 4 bases, J lost 2 bases, and 13 bases lay in between. The length of the CDR3 is 15 residues. CDR3 loop: CASSRTGTPTDTQYF. CDR3 coding DNA: TGTGCCAGCAGCCGTACCGGGACCCCCACAGATACGCAGTATTTT.

V usage is TRBV9 and J usage is TRBJ1-5; D is perhaps TRBD1 (6 bases). The germline V and J ends were trimmed by 3 bases and 3 bases, with 10 bases remaining between them. This CDR3 contains 14 residues. Germline CDR1 reads SGDLS; CDR2 reads YYNGEE. This CDR3 reads CASSARGFNQPQHF. The DNA of the CDR3 is TGTGCCAGCAGCGCCAGGGGTTTCAATCAGCCCCAGCATTTT.

This chain links TRBV18 with TRBJ1-2, with 7 bases aligning to TRBD1. V was pared by 6 bases and J by 6 bases, with 13 bases of the junction left unmatched. The length of the CDR3 is 15 residues. The germline CDR1 and CDR2 sequences are KGHSH and LQKENI. The CDR3 loop is CASSRGQPRGDGYTF. The CDR3, as DNA: TGTGCCAGCTCGCGGGGACAGCCCCGCGGAGATGGCTACACCTTC.

This clone showed up just once. The J gene is TRBJ1-1, the V gene TRBV5-4; no clear D gene. V was shortened by 6 bases and J by 4 bases, with 10 bases between the two germline ends. Germline CDR1 is SGHNT and CDR2 is YYREEE (reference sequence). The CDR3 is made up of 12 amino acids. CDR3 protein: CASTMSGTEAFF. DNA of the CDR3: TGTGCCAGCACCATGAGCGGCACTGAAGCTTTCTTT.

This clone was detected only once. The chain combines TRBV10-2 with TRBJ2-2; 10 nucleotides agree with TRBD2. The V gene end was trimmed by 6 bases and the J gene end by 7 bases; junction bases not matched to a gene: 8. CDR1 WSHSY and CDR2 SAAADI come from the germline V gene. This CDR3 has 15 residues. DNA for the CDR3: TGCGCCAGCAGCCTCAAGCGGGGGGGTCGCGGGGAGCTGTTTTTT. It translates to CASSLKRGGRGELFF.